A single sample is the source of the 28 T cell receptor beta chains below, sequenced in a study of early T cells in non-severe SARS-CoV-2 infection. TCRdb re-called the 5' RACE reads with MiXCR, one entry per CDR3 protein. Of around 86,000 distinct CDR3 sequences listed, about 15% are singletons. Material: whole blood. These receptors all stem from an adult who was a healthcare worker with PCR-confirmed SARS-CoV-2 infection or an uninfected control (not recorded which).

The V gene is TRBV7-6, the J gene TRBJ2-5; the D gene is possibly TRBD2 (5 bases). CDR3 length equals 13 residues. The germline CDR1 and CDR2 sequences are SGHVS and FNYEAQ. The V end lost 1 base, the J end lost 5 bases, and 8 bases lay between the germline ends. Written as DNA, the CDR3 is TGTGCCAGCAGCTTAGTGGGCGGGGAGACCCAGTACTTC. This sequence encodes CASSLVGGETQYF. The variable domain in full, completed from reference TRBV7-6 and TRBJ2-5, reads GAGVSQSPRYKVTKRGQDVALRCDPISGHVSLYWYRQALGQGPEFLTYFNYEAQQDKSGLPNDRFSAERPEGSISTLTIQRTEQRDSAMYRCASSLVGGETQYFGPGTRLLVL.

CDR3 sequence: CATSATRDNSPLHF. The CDR3 DNA follows: TGTGCCACCTCGGCCACAAGGGATAATTCACCCCTCCACTTT. The V gene is TRBV24-1, the J gene TRBJ1-6, with D uncertain. Trimming left V 9 bases short and J 5 bases short, with 13 bases between. Germline values: CDR1 KGHDR, CDR2 SFDVKD. The CDR3 consists of 14 residues.

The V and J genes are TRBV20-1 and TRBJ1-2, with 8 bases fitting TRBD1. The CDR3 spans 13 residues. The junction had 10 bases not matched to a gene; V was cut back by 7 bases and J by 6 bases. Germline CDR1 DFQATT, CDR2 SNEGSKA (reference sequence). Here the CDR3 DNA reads TGCAGTGGATCGGTGGGACAGGCCCATGGCTACACCTTC. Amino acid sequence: CSGSVGQAHGYTF.

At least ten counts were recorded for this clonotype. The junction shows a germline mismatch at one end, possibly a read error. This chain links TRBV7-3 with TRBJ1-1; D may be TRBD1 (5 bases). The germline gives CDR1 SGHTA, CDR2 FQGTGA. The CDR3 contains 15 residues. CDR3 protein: CASSLTGGRGTEAFF. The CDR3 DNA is TGTGCCAGCAGCCTAACCGGGGGTCGAGGGACTGAAGCTTTCTTT.

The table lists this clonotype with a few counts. For the CDR3, the DNA is TGCAGCGTCCGCACCTGGGGGACTAATGAAAAACTGTTTTTT. It yields the protein CSVRTWGTNEKLFF. The chain uses TRBV29-1 and TRBJ1-4; a possible D gene is TRBD1 (5 bases). Germline CDR1 reads SQVTM; CDR2 reads ANQGSEA. With 6 bases removed from V and 2 bases from J, the gap between germline ends came to 13 bases. This CDR3 is built from 14 residues. The complete variable domain, with remaining parts taken from reference TRBV29-1 and TRBJ1-4, reads SAVISQKPSRDICQRGTSLTIQCQVDSQVTMMFWYRQQPGQSLTLIATANQGSEATYESGFVIDKFPISRPNLTFSTLTVSNMSPEDSSIYLCSVRTWGTNEKLFFGSGTQLSVL.

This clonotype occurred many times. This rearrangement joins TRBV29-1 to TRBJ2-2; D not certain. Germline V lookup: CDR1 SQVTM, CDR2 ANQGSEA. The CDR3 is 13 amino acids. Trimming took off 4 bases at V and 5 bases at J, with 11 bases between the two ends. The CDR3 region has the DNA TGCAGCGTTGCGAAGATGGGAACCGGGGAGCTGTTTTTT. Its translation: CSVAKMGTGELFF.

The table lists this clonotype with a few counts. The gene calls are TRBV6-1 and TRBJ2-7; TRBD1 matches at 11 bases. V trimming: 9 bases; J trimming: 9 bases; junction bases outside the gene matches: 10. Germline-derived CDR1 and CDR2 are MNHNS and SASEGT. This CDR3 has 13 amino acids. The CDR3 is CASAGTGGLGQYV. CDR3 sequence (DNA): TGTGCCAGTGCAGGGACAGGGGGTCTGGGGCAGTACGTC.

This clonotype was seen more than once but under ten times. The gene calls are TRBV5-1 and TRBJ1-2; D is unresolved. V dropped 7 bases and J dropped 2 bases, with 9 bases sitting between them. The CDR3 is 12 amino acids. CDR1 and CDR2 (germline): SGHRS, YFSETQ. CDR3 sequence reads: CASREDNYGYTF. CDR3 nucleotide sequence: TGCGCCAGCCGGGAAGACAACTATGGCTACACCTTC.

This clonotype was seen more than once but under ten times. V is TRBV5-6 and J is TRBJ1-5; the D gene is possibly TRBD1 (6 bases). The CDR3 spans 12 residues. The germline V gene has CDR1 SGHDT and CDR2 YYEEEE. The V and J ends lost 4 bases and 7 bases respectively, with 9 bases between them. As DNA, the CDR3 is TGTGCCAGCAGCCGAACAGGGCAGCCCCAGCATTTT. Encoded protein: CASSRTGQPQHF.

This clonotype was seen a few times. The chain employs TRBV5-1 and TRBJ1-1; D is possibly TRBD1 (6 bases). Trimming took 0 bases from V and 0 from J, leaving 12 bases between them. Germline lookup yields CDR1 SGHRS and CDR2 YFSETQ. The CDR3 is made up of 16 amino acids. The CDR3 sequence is CASSLVGGSLNTEAFF. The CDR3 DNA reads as TGCGCCAGCAGCTTGGTTGGGGGCTCCCTGAACACTGAAGCTTTCTTT.

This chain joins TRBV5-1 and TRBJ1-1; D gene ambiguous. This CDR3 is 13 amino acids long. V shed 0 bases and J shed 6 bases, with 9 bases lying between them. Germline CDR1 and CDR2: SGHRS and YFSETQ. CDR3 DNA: TGCGCCAGCAGCTTGGTAGGTGAGGCTGAAGCTTTCTTT. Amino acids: CASSLVGEAEAFF. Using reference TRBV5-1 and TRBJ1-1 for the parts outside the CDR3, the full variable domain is KAGVTQTPRYLIKTRGQQVTLSCSPISGHRSVSWYQQTPGQGLQFLFEYFSETQRNKGNFPGRFSGRQFSNSRSEMNVSTLELGDSALYLCASSLVGEAEAFFGQGTRLTVV.

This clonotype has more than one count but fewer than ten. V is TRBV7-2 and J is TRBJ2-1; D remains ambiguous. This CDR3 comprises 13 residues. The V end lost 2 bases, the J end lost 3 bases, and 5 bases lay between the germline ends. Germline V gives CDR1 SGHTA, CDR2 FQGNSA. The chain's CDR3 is CASSLIIYNEQFF. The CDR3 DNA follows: TGTGCCAGCAGCTTAATAATCTACAATGAGCAGTTCTTC.

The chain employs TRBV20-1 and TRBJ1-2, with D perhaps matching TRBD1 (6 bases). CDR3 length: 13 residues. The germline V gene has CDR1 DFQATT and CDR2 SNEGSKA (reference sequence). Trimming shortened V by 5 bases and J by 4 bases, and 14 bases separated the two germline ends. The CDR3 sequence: CSAGLRGSYGYTF. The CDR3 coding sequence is TGCAGTGCTGGTCTGAGGGGGTCCTATGGCTACACCTTC.

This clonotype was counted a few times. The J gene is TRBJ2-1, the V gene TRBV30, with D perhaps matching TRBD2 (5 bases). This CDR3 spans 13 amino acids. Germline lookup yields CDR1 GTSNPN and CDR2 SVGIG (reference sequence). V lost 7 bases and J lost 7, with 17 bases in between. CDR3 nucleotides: TGTGCCTCGCCCAGGCGCTCGGGGAATGAGCAGTTCTTC. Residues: CASPRRSGNEQFF.

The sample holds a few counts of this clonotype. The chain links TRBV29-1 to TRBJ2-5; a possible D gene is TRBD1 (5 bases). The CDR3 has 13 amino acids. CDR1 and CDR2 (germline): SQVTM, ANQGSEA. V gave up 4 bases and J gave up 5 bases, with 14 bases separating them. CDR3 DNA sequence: TGCAGCGTTGTGAGTAGGGCAGGGGAGACCCAGTACTTC. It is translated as CSVVSRAGETQYF.

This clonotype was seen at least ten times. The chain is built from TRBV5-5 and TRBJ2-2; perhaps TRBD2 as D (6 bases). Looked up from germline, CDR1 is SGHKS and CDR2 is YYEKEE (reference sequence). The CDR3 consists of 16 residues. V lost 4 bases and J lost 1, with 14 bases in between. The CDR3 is CASSRLGGLNTGELFF. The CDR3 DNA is TGTGCCAGCAGCCGTTTGGGGGGACTGAACACCGGGGAGCTGTTTTTT. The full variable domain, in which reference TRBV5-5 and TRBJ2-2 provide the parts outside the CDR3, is DAGVTQSPTHLIKTRGQQVTLRCSPISGHKSVSWYQQVLGQGPQFIFQYYEKEERGRGNFPDRFSARQFPNYSSELNVNALLLGDSALYLCASSRLGGLNTGELFFGEGSRLTVL.

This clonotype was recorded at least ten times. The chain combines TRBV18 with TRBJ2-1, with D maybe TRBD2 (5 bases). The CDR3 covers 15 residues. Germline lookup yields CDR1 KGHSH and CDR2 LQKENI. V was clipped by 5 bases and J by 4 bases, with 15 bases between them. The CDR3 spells CASSDLAQQYNEQFF. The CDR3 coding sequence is TGTGCCAGCTCAGACCTAGCTCAACAGTACAATGAGCAGTTCTTC.

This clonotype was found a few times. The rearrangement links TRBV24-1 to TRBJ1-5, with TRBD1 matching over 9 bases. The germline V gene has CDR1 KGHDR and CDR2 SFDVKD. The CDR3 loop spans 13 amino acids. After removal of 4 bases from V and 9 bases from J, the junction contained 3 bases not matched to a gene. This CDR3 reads CATSETGGGPQHF. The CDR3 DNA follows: TGTGCCACCAGTGAGACAGGGGGAGGGCCCCAGCATTTT.

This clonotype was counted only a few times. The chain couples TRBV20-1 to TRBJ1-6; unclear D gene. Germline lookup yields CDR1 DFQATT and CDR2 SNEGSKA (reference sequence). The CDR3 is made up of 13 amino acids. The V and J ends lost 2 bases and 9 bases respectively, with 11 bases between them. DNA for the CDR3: TGCAGTGCTAGACAGGAAGAGATTTCACCCCTCCACTTT. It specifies CSARQEEISPLHF.

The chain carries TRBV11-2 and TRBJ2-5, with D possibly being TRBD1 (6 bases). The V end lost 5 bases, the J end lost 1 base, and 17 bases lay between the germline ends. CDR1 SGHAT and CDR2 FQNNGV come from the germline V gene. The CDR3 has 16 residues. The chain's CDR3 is CASSPSRQVLQETQYF. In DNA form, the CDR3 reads TGTGCCAGCAGCCCTAGCAGACAGGTCCTCCAAGAGACCCAGTACTTC.

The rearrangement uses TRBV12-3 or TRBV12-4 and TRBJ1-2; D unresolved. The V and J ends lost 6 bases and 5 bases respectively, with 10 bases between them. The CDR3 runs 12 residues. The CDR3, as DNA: TGTGCCAGCAGCCCCGCGTTGTATGGCTACACCTTC. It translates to CASSPALYGYTF.

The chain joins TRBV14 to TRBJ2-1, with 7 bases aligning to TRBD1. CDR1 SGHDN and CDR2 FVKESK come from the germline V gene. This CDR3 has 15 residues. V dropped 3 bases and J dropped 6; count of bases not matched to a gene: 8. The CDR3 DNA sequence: TGTGCCAGCAGCCATATGGACAGGCTGGTCAATGAGCAGTTCTTC. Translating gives CASSHMDRLVNEQFF.

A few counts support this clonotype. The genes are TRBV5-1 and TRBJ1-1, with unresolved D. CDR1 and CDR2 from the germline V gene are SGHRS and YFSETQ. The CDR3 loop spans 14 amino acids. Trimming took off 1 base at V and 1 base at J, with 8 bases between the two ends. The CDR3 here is CASSLTSANTEAFF. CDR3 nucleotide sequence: TGCGCCAGCAGCTTGACGTCTGCGAACACTGAAGCTTTCTTT.

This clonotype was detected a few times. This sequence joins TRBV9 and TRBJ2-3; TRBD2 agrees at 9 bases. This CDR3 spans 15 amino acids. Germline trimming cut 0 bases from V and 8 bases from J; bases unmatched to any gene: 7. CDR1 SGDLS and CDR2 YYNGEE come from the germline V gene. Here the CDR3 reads CASSVVLAGQATQYF. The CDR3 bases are TGTGCCAGCAGCGTAGTCCTAGCGGGGCAAGCTACGCAGTATTTT.

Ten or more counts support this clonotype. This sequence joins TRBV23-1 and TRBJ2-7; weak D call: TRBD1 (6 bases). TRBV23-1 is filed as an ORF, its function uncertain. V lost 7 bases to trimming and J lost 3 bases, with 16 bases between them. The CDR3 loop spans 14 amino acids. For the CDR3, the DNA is TGCGCCAGCACCTCACCCCGGGACAACTACGAGCAGTACGTC. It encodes CASTSPRDNYEQYV.

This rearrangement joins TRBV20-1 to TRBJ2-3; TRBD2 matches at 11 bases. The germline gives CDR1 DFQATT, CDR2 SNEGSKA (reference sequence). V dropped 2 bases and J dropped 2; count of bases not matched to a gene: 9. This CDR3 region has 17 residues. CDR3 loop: CSARPTSGNFLTDTQYF. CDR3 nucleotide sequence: TGCAGTGCTAGACCGACTAGCGGGAATTTCCTCACAGATACGCAGTATTTT.

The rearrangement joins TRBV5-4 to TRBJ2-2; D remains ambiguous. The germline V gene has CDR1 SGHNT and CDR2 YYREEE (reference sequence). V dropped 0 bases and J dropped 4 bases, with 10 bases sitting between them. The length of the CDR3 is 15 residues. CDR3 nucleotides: TGTGCCAGCAGCTTGGAGGCTTCGACCACCGGGGAGCTGTTTTTT. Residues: CASSLEASTTGELFF.

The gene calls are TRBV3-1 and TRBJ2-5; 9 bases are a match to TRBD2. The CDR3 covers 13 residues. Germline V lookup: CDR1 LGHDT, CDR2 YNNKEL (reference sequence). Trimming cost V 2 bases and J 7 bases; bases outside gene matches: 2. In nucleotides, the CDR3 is TGTGCCAGCAGCCAACAACTAGCGGGGACCCAGTACTTC. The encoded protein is CASSQQLAGTQYF.